The 20 T cell receptor beta chains below all came from one sample that was sequenced in a study of beta chain features in type 1 diabetes. Points from the study as a whole: All four CD4+ subsets from Type 1 diabetes patients carried moderately but significantly shorter TCRB CDR3s.

The antigens these receptors bind are not known. All of the isolated RNA was reverse transcribed, so expressed TCRB transcripts were sequenced. The table came from immunoSEQ multiplex PCR; TCRdb's copy has only in-frame clones and leaves some out. The repertoire consists of some 240,000 clones, with around 16% occurring once and the leading ten covering 0.085%. The sample was naive CD4+ T cells from blood. The receptors derive from a man aged 25-45 years with type 1 diabetes.

As concerns this clone: Other DNA sequences in the sample encode the same CDR3. The chain recombines TRBV29-1 with TRBJ1-5; possible D gene TRBD1, 6 bases. The germline V and J ends were trimmed by 6 bases and 3 bases, with 12 bases remaining between them. The CDR3 is made up of 13 amino acids. The V gene's germline CDR1 is SQVTM and CDR2 ANQGSEA. The CDR3 loop is CSVKTGTNQPQHF. The DNA of the CDR3 is TGCAGCGTCAAAACAGGGACCAATCAGCCCCAGCATTTT. Full variable domain (outside the CDR3, taken from reference TRBV29-1 and TRBJ1-5): SAVISQKPSRDICQRGTSLTIQCQVDSQVTMMFWYRQQPGQSLTLIATANQGSEATYESGFVIDKFPISRPNLTFSTLTVSNMSPEDSSIYLCSVKTGTNQPQHFGDGTRLSIL.

The chain joins TRBV4-1 to TRBJ2-5, with 8 positions matching TRBD2. CDR1 MGHRA and CDR2 YSYEKL come from the germline V gene. This CDR3 region has 15 residues. V was clipped by 4 bases and J by 4 bases; unmatched bases: 8. The DNA of the CDR3 is TGCGCCAGCAGCCTGTCGGGACTAGAAGTAGAGACCCAGTACTTC. This codes for CASSLSGLEVETQYF.

The J gene is TRBJ2-3, the V gene TRBV9; tentatively, D is TRBD2 (5 bases). The germline V gene encodes CDR1 SGDLS and CDR2 YYNGEE. Trimming took off 0 bases at V and 3 bases at J, with 17 bases between the two ends. This CDR3 has 17 amino acids. CDR3 DNA sequence: TGTGCCAGCAGCGTAGCATTTGGCGGGCTGTGGACAGATACGCAGTATTTT. Its translation: CASSVAFGGLWTDTQYF.

Remarks on this clone: At one boundary the junction diverges from the germline segment, which might be a read error. The J gene is TRBJ1-4, the V gene TRBV15; perhaps TRBD1 as D (6 bases). CDR3 length: 12 amino acids. Germline V lookup: CDR1 LNHNV, CDR2 YYDKDF (reference sequence). The CDR3 sequence: CATSREYRGCSF. DNA for the CDR3: TGTGCCACCAGCAGAGAATATAGGGGGTGTTCCTTT.

In its sample, this clone was seen a few times. The chain carries TRBV4-1 and TRBJ2-1, with 11 bases aligning to TRBD2. The germline gives CDR1 MGHRA, CDR2 YSYEKL. The CDR3 runs 17 residues. V shed 3 bases, J shed 4 bases, and the junction held 8 bases outside the gene matches. The CDR3 DNA is TGCGCCAGCAGCCATAAACTAGCGGGAGCGTCTTACAATGAGCAGTTCTTC. Translating it yields CASSHKLAGASYNEQFF.

The gene calls are TRBV19 and TRBJ2-7; D gene uncertain. Trimming cost V 3 bases and J 1 base, with 7 bases left between them. Germline values: CDR1 LNHDA, CDR2 SQIVND (reference sequence). CDR3 length: 13 amino acids. The CDR3 bases are TGTGCCAGTAGTATTATTGGTTCCTACGAGCAGTACTTC. This translates into CASSIIGSYEQYF.

The chain recombines TRBV11-1 with TRBJ2-5; TRBD1 might be the D (6 bases). V was clipped by 5 bases and J by 0 bases, with 19 bases between them. CDR1 is SGHAT and CDR2 is FQDESV in the germline V gene (reference sequence). There are 17 residues in the CDR3. The DNA for the CDR3 is TGTGCCAGCAGCAACACCCGACAGGACTTGTACCAAGAGACCCAGTACTTC. It yields the protein CASSNTRQDLYQETQYF. Complete variable domain (other parts from reference TRBV11-1 and TRBJ2-5): EAEVAQSPRYKITEKSQAVAFWCDPISGHATLYWYRQILGQGPELLVQFQDESVVDDSQLPKDRFSAERLKGVDSTLKIQPAELGDSAMYLCASSNTRQDLYQETQYFGPGTRLLVL.

The chain has TRBV10-3 and TRBJ2-7; TRBD1 matches 9 bases. After removal of 6 bases from V and 5 bases from J, the junction contained 5 bases not matched to a gene. The germline gives CDR1 ENHRY, CDR2 SYGVKD. The CDR3 extends over 13 amino acids. As DNA, the CDR3 is TGTGCCATCAGCCAGGGACAGGGAAACGAGCAGTACTTC. Protein sequence: CAISQGQGNEQYF.

The chain is built from TRBV7-3 and TRBJ2-3; 7 bases match TRBD2. V dropped 2 bases and J dropped 1; count of bases not matched to a gene: 6. The CDR3 is 16 amino acids. Germline V CDR1 and CDR2: SGHTA, FQGTGA. CDR3 DNA sequence: TGTGCCAGCAGCTTATACGGCGGGAGTGGCACAGATACGCAGTATTTT. Residues: CASSLYGGSGTDTQYF.

This clone has just a few counts. This chain uses TRBV4-3 with TRBJ2-3, with TRBD1 identical over 9 bases. The CDR3 runs 16 residues. V was clipped by 0 bases and J by 6 bases; unmatched bases: 7. Germline-derived CDR1 and CDR2 are LGHNA and YSLEER. The CDR3 DNA is TGCGCCAGCAGCCAAGATGAACGGACAGGGGTGGATACGCAGTATTTT. The encoded protein is CASSQDERTGVDTQYF.

This chain connects TRBV15 to TRBJ1-4; the D is unclear. The CDR3 extends over 14 amino acids. Germline assignment: CDR1 LNHNV and CDR2 YYDKDF (reference sequence). V shed 1 base and J shed 7 bases, with 10 bases lying between them. The CDR3 DNA sequence: TGTGCCACCAGCAGAGTAGGAGTTACTGAAAAACTGTTTTTT. Translation gives CATSRVGVTEKLFF.

To note about this clone: At the DNA level, this CDR3 is encoded by other sequences in the same sample as well. CDR3 loop: CSASTSYEQYF. CDR3 in DNA: TGCAGTGCTAGCACGAGTTACGAGCAGTACTTC. V usage is TRBV20-1 and J usage is TRBJ2-7; D remains unclear. From germline, CDR1 is DFQATT and CDR2 SNEGSKA (reference sequence). V shed 3 bases and J shed 4 bases, with 7 bases lying between them. CDR3 length equals 11 residues.

The rearrangement links TRBV2 to TRBJ2-5; D perhaps matches TRBD1 (5 bases). Trimming stripped 6 bases from V and 2 bases from J, with 13 bases between. This CDR3 contains 14 residues. The V gene's germline CDR1 is SNHLY and CDR2 FYNNEI. This CDR3 is CASSPNTGQETQYF. In nucleotides, the CDR3 is TGTGCCAGCAGCCCTAATACAGGACAAGAGACCCAGTACTTC.

A few counts support this clone. The chain has TRBV29-1 and TRBJ1-3; D is ambiguous. The CDR3 is 14 amino acids. The germline V gene has CDR1 SQVTM and CDR2 ANQGSEA. V was clipped by 6 bases and J by 0 bases, with 12 bases between them. The CDR3 is CSVQRTGSGNTIYF. The CDR3 nucleotides are TGCAGCGTCCAAAGGACGGGCTCTGGAAACACCATATATTTT.

This clone has a handful of counts. V usage is TRBV30 and J usage is TRBJ2-2, with D maybe TRBD1 (5 bases). CDR3 length: 15 amino acids. The V gene lost 0 bases and the J gene lost 3 bases, with 11 bases spanning the gap. Germline-derived CDR1 and CDR2 are GTSNPN and SVGIG (reference sequence). The CDR3 sequence: CAWSVGRVDTGELFF. CDR3 DNA: TGTGCCTGGAGTGTGGGCAGGGTTGACACCGGGGAGCTGTTTTTT.

The V and J genes are TRBV29-1 and TRBJ2-1; 11 nucleotides match TRBD1. With V trimmed by 3 bases and J by 6 bases, 4 bases remained unmatched. This CDR3 has 14 amino acids. Germline CDR1 reads SQVTM; CDR2 reads ANQGSEA. CDR3 DNA sequence: TGCAGCGTTGATACCGGGACAGGGGGCAATGAGCAGTTCTTC. Translation: CSVDTGTGGNEQFF.

This chain uses TRBV28 with TRBJ1-1; D gene ambiguous. The CDR3 contains 13 residues. The ends were cut back, 7 bases at V and 5 bases at J, with 14 bases in the middle. The germline CDR1 and CDR2 sequences are MDHEN and SYDVKM. Here the CDR3 DNA reads TGTGCCAGCACCTCAGGCACGGGGACTGAAGCTTTCTTT. It codes for CASTSGTGTEAFF.

This clone was found a few times. The V call is TRBV7-2, the J call TRBJ1-4, with unresolved D. Trimming took off 4 bases at V and 0 bases at J, with 9 bases between the two ends. The CDR3 has 15 amino acids. From germline, CDR1 is SGHTA and CDR2 FQGNSA. The CDR3 loop is CASSSQAATNEKLFF. CDR3 nucleotide sequence: TGTGCCAGCAGCTCTCAGGCTGCAACTAATGAAAAACTGTTTTTT.

This clone was detected only a few times. The chain recombines TRBV7-9 with TRBJ2-1; D may match TRBD1 or TRBD2 (5 bases each). V was pared by 5 bases and J by 8 bases, with 10 bases between. Germline CDR1 and CDR2: SEHNR and FQNEAQ (reference sequence). The CDR3 runs 12 residues. CDR3 DNA sequence: TGTGCCAGCAGCGCCATGGGGGATGAGCAGTTCTTC. Amino acids: CASSAMGDEQFF. Supplemented by reference TRBV7-9 and TRBJ2-1, the full variable domain reads DTGVSQNPRHKITKRGQNVTFRCDPISEHNRLYWYRQTLGQGPEFLTYFQNEAQLEKSRLLSDRFSAERPKGSFSTLEIQRTEQGDSAMYLCASSAMGDEQFFGPGTRLTVL.

There are a few counts of this clone. Other DNA sequences from this sample encode an identical CDR3 as well. V is TRBV2 and J is TRBJ2-4; the D is unclear. Looked up from germline, CDR1 is SNHLY and CDR2 is FYNNEI. The CDR3 is 14 amino acids. V lost 2 bases and J 0 bases, leaving 5 bases between the germline ends. CDR3 region: CASSERGAKNIQYF. The CDR3 region has the DNA TGTGCCAGCAGTGAACGCGGAGCCAAAAACATTCAGTACTTC.